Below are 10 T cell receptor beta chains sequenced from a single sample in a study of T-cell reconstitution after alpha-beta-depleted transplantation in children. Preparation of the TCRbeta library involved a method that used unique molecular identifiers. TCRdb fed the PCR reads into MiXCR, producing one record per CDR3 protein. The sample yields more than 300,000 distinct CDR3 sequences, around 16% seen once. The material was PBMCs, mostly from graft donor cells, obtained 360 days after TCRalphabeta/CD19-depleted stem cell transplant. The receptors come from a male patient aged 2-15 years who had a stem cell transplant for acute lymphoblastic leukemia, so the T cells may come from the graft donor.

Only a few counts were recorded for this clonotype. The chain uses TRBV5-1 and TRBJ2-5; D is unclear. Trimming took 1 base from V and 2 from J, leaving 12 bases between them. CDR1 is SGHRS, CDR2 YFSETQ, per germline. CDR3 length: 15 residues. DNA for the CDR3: TGCGCCAGCAGCTTGAATCCTAACCGACAAGAGACCCAGTACTTC. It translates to CASSLNPNRQETQYF. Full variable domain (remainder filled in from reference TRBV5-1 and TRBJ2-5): KAGVTQTPRYLIKTRGQQVTLSCSPISGHRSVSWYQQTPGQGLQFLFEYFSETQRNKGNFPGRFSGRQFSNSRSEMNVSTLELGDSALYLCASSLNPNRQETQYFGPGTRLLVL.

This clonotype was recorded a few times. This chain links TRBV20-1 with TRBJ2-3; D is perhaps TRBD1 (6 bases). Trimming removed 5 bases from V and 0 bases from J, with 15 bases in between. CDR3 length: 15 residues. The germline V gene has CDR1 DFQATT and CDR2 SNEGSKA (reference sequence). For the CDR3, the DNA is TGCAGTGCTGGCGAACAGGGAACTAGCACAGATACGCAGTATTTT. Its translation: CSAGEQGTSTDTQYF.

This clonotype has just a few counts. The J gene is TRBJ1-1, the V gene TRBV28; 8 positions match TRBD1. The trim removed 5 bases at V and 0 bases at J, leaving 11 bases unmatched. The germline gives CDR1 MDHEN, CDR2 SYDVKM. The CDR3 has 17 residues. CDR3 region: CASSQLTGGELNTEAFF. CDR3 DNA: TGTGCCAGCAGTCAACTCACAGGGGGAGAATTGAACACTGAAGCTTTCTTT.

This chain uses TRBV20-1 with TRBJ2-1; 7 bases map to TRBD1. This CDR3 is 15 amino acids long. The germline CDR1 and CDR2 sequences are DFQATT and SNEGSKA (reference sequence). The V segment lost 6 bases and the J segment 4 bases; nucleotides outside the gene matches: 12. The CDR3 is CSANRVGQAYNEQFF. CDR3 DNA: TGCAGTGCAAACCGAGTCGGACAGGCGTACAATGAGCAGTTCTTC.

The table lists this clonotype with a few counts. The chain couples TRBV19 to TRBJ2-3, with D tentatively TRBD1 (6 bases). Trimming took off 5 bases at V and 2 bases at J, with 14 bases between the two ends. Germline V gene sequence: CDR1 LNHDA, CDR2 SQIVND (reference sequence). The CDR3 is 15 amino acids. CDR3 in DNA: TGTGCCAGTAGTTACGGGACACCCAACACAGATACGCAGTATTTT. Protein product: CASSYGTPNTDTQYF.

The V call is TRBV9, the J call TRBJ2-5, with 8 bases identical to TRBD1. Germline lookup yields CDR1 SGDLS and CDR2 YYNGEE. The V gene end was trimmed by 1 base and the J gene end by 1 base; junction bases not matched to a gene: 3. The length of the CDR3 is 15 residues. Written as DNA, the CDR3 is TGTGCCAGCAGCGTAATAACAGGGGGCCAAGAGACCCAGTACTTC. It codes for CASSVITGGQETQYF.

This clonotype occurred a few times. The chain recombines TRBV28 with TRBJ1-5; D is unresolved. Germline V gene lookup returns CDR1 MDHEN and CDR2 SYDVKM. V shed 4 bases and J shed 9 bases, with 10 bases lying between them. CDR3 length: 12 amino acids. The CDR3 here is CASSSSLGPQHF. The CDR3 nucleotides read TGTGCCAGCAGTTCCTCCCTCGGGCCCCAGCATTTT.

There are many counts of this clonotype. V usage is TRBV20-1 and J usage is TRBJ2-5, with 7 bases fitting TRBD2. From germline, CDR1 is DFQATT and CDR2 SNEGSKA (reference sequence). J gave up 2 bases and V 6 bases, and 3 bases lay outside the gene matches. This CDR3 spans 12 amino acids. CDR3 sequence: CSAGLFQETQYF. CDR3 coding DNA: TGCAGTGCGGGACTATTTCAAGAGACCCAGTACTTC.

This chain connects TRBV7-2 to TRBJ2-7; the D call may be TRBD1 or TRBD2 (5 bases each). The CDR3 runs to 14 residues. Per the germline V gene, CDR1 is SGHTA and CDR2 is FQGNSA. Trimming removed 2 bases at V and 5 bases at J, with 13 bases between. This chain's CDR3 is CASSLSGRRDEQYF. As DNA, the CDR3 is TGTGCCAGCAGCTTAAGCGGTCGCAGGGACGAGCAGTACTTC.

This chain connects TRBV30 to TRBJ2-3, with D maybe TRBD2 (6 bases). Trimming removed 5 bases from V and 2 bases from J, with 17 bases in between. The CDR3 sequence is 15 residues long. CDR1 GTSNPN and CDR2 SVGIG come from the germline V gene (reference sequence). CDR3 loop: CAWFPPGVATDTQYF. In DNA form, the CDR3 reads TGTGCCTGGTTTCCGCCGGGGGTAGCCACAGATACGCAGTATTTT.